The 4 T cell receptor beta chains reported below all come from one sample, sequenced in a study of shared clonotypes between healthy human individuals. Some clones are missing from TCRdb's copy, which holds only in-frame ones; the method was immunoSEQ multiplex PCR. The sample carries fewer than 550,000 clones, about 75% recorded once. Sequenced input: PBMCs. Receptors were obtained from a woman in her thirties or forties in good health. Some clones in this sample may be carry-over from other donors' samples.

The chain couples TRBV4-2 to TRBJ2-1; 10 bases are shared with TRBD2. V was pared by 7 bases and J by 6 bases, with 12 bases of the junction left unmatched. The CDR3 sequence is 16 residues long. Germline CDR1 LGHNA, CDR2 YNFKEQ. In DNA form, the CDR3 reads TGTGCCAGCACCCCAAGTTCTAGCGGGAGTATCAATGAGCAGTTCTTC. Its translation is CASTPSSSGSINEQFF.

The rearrangement links TRBV2 to TRBJ2-3; 9 nucleotides align to TRBD2. From germline, CDR1 is SNHLY and CDR2 FYNNEI. The CDR3 is 18 residues long. Germline trimming cut 5 bases from V and 6 bases from J; bases unmatched to any gene: 18. This chain's CDR3 is CASSLTPGLAPEGDTQYF. The CDR3 DNA sequence: TGTGCCAGCAGTCTAACCCCGGGACTAGCTCCCGAGGGGGATACGCAGTATTTT.

CDR3 loop: CASSDVVREAETQYF. The CDR3 nucleotides read TGTGCCAGCAGTGATGTCGTCAGGGAAGCAGAGACCCAGTACTTC. The chain combines TRBV6-1 with TRBJ2-5; a possible D gene is TRBD1 (5 bases). Germline assignment: CDR1 MNHNS and CDR2 SASEGT. The V end was cut by 3 bases, the J end by 4 bases, with 15 bases between. The CDR3 has 15 amino acids.

This clone showed up just a few times. This rearrangement joins TRBV30 to TRBJ1-1; TRBD1 aligns across 10 bases. The CDR3 contains 14 residues. Germline V gene data show CDR1 as GTSNPN and CDR2 as SVGIG (reference sequence). V shed 0 bases, J shed 5 bases, and the junction held 3 bases outside the gene matches. The CDR3 region has the DNA TGTGCCTGGAGTGTGACAGGGGGCTTTACTGAAGCTTTCTTT. Translating gives CAWSVTGGFTEAFF.